These 16 T cell receptor beta chains share one sample of origin, sequenced in a study of cytomegalovirus exposure and HLA in healthy donors. A multiplex PCR was run with 60 Vbeta primers and 13 Jbeta primers. Assay used: immunoSEQ multiplex PCR; TCRdb lists only in-frame clones, some missing. The sample lists about 110,000 clones; 70% to 80% were seen once. The sample taken for sequencing was PBMCs. These TCRs come from a female donor in good health and CMV-seronegative.

The J gene is TRBJ1-5, the V gene TRBV5-1; maybe TRBD1 (6 bases). V lost 7 bases to trimming and J lost 4 bases, with 18 bases between them. Germline loops: CDR1 SGHRS, CDR2 YFSETQ. This CDR3 is 15 amino acids long. CDR3 in DNA: TGCGCCAGCTCGTTCTCAGGGGATACGAATCAGCCCCAGCATTTT. Protein: CASSFSGDTNQPQHF.

V and J are TRBV10-1 and TRBJ1-1, with 7 bases identical to TRBD1. The CDR3 spans 14 residues. Losses at the gene ends were 0 bases for V and 9 bases for J; bases not matched to a gene: 7. In germline, CDR1 is WNHNN, CDR2 SYGVQD (reference sequence). The CDR3 loop reads CASSESARGPQAFF. Here the CDR3 DNA reads TGCGCCAGCAGTGAGTCGGCGAGGGGGCCGCAAGCTTTCTTT.

This chain links TRBV5-1 with TRBJ2-5; D is perhaps TRBD2 (8 bases). This CDR3 contains 15 residues. The germline V gene encodes CDR1 SGHRS and CDR2 YFSETQ. V was pared by 4 bases and J by 1 base, with 14 bases between. The CDR3 reads CASSRGGQFQETQYF. DNA of the CDR3: TGCGCCAGCAGCCGGGGGGGACAGTTCCAAGAGACCCAGTACTTC.

V usage is TRBV7-2 and J usage is TRBJ1-1, with D perhaps matching TRBD1 (6 bases). V was trimmed by 8 bases and J by 8 bases, leaving 21 bases between them. Germline loops: CDR1 SGHTA, CDR2 FQGNSA. The CDR3 totals 14 residues. The DNA of the CDR3 is TGTGCCAGCTCCTGGGGGGGGCTCTCGGGGGAAGCTTTCTTT. Encoded protein: CASSWGGLSGEAFF.

The V and J genes are TRBV5-1 and TRBJ1-5; TRBD1 aligns across 8 bases. Unmatched junction bases numbered 0, after V lost 0 bases and J lost 7 bases. The V gene's germline CDR1 is SGHRS and CDR2 YFSETQ. CDR3 length equals 13 residues. The CDR3 DNA is TGCGCCAGCAGCTTGGCAGGGGGCCAGCCCCAGCATTTT. Amino acid sequence: CASSLAGGQPQHF.

This chain uses TRBV5-1 with TRBJ1-2; 9 bases map to TRBD1. V lost 4 bases and J lost 3; bases outside the gene matches: 10. In germline, CDR1 is SGHRS, CDR2 YFSETQ. This CDR3 comprises 16 residues. CDR3 region: CASSKGTGRYDYGYTF. In nucleotides, the CDR3 is TGCGCCAGCAGCAAGGGGACAGGGAGGTACGACTATGGCTACACCTTC.

The chain uses TRBV2 and TRBJ1-1; 7 bases map to TRBD1. Germline V gives CDR1 SNHLY, CDR2 FYNNEI. The junction had 10 bases not matched to a gene; V was cut back by 6 bases and J by 6 bases. The CDR3 runs to 14 residues. CDR3 amino acids: CASRTGYEGAEAFF. CDR3 nucleotides: TGTGCCAGCAGGACAGGGTACGAGGGAGCTGAAGCTTTCTTT.

The rearrangement uses TRBV9 and TRBJ2-5, with a tentative D call TRBD2 (5 bases). V dropped 1 base and J dropped 11 bases, with 12 bases sitting between them. CDR3 length equals 12 residues. The V gene's germline CDR1 is SGDLS and CDR2 YYNGEE. CDR3 nucleotide sequence: TGTGCCAGCAGCGTACCGGGTGGGGAGCAGTACTTC. Translated, it gives CASSVPGGEQYF.

CDR3: CASSIGLPSYEQYF. In DNA form, the CDR3 reads TGTGCCAGCAGTATCGGACTACCCTCCTACGAGCAGTACTTC. The chain combines TRBV6-6 with TRBJ2-7, with D tentatively TRBD2 (6 bases). Germline CDR1 reads MNHNY; CDR2 reads SVGAGI (reference sequence). This CDR3 has 14 amino acids. Trimming took off 5 bases at V and 0 bases at J, with 11 bases between the two ends.

This rearrangement joins TRBV7-6 to TRBJ2-1; TRBD1 might be the D (5 bases). Per the germline V gene, CDR1 is SGHVS and CDR2 is FNYEAQ. V dropped 1 base and J dropped 9 bases, with 7 bases sitting between them. This CDR3 spans 12 amino acids. CDR3: CASSLEDTEQFF. DNA of the CDR3: TGTGCCAGCAGCTTAGAGGACACTGAGCAGTTCTTC.

The chain employs TRBV13 and TRBJ2-7, with no clear D. Germline CDR1 reads PRHDT; CDR2 reads FYEKMQ (reference sequence). The CDR3 sequence is 14 residues long. V lost 3 bases, J lost 2 bases, and 11 bases lay in between. CDR3 protein: CASSFRSRTYEQYF. DNA of the CDR3: TGTGCCAGCAGCTTCCGGTCCAGGACCTACGAGCAGTACTTC.

This chain joins TRBV15 and TRBJ2-4; tentatively, D is TRBD2 (6 bases). The CDR3 extends over 14 amino acids. Trimming stripped 1 base from V and 9 bases from J, with 13 bases between. CDR1 LNHNV and CDR2 YYDKDF come from the germline V gene (reference sequence). The CDR3, as DNA: TGTGCCACCAGCAGAGGGCAGGGAGCGGGCATTCAGTACTTC. Translating gives CATSRGQGAGIQYF.

This chain uses TRBV7-6 with TRBJ2-3; D perhaps matches TRBD2 (5 bases). V lost 0 bases, J lost 4 bases, and 11 bases lay in between. The CDR3 has 15 amino acids. CDR1 SGHVS and CDR2 FNYEAQ come from the germline V gene. The CDR3 loop reads CASSLALGVADTQYF. CDR3 coding DNA: TGTGCCAGCAGCTTAGCTCTGGGAGTGGCAGATACGCAGTATTTT. Looking up the rest from reference TRBV7-6 and TRBJ2-3 gives the full variable domain: GAGVSQSPRYKVTKRGQDVALRCDPISGHVSLYWYRQALGQGPEFLTYFNYEAQQDKSGLPNDRFSAERPEGSISTLTIQRTEQRDSAMYRCASSLALGVADTQYFGPGTRLTVL.

The J gene is TRBJ2-7, the V gene TRBV18; D gene ambiguous. The V gene's germline CDR1 is KGHSH and CDR2 LQKENI. Trimming shortened V by 2 bases and J by 5 bases, and 10 bases separated the two germline ends. The CDR3 extends over 13 amino acids. This chain's CDR3 is CASSPVRSDEQYF. CDR3 DNA: TGTGCCAGCTCACCAGTGCGAAGTGACGAGCAGTACTTC.

The genes are TRBV9 and TRBJ1-2; 8 nucleotides line up with TRBD1. CDR1 and CDR2 (germline): SGDLS, YYNGEE. Trimming took 4 bases from V and 6 from J; bases not matched to a gene: 5. This CDR3 is 13 amino acids long. The CDR3 here is CASSSRTGNGYTF. The CDR3 nucleotides read TGTGCCAGCAGCTCCCGGACAGGGAATGGCTACACCTTC. Full variable domain (remainder filled in from reference TRBV9 and TRBJ1-2): DSGVTQTPKHLITATGQRVTLRCSPRSGDLSVYWYQQSLDQGLQFLIQYYNGEERAKGNILERFSAQQFPDLHSELNLSSLELGDSALYFCASSSRTGNGYTFGSGTRLTVV.

V gene TRBV27 combines with J gene TRBJ2-7, with D perhaps matching TRBD2 (6 bases). Trimming took 4 bases from V and 2 from J, leaving 9 bases between them. CDR3 length equals 13 residues. CDR1 and CDR2 (germline): MNHEY, SMNVEV (reference sequence). CDR3 amino acids: CASSSGLPYEQYF. The CDR3 DNA is TGTGCCAGCAGTTCGGGACTCCCCTACGAGCAGTACTTC.